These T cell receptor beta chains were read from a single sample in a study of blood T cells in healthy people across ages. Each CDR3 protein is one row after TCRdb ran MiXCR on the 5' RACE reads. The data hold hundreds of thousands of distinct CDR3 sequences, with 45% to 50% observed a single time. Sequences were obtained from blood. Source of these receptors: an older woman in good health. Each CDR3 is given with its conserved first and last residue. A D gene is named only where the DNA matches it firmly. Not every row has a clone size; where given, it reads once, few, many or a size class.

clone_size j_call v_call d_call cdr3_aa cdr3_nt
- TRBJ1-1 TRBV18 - CASFSTTGNTEAFF TGTGCCAGCTTCTCCACGACAGGGAACACTGAAGCTTTCTTT
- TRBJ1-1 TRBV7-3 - CASSQGVTNTEAFF TGTGCCAGCAGCCAAGGGGTCACGAACACTGAAGCTTTCTTT
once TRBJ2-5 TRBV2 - CAIGIGYRQETQYF TGTGCCATTGGAATAGGGTATAGGCAAGAGACCCAGTACTTC
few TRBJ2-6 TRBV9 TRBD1 CASSVGDRILAANVLTF TGTGCCAGCAGCGTTGGGGACAGGATCTTGGCGGCCAACGTCCTGACTTTC
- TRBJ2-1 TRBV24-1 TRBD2 CATSDSPTSGRAASSYNEQFF TGTGCCACCAGTGATTCCCCGACTAGCGGGAGGGCCGCCAGCTCCTACAATGAGCAGTTCTTC
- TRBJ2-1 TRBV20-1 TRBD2 CSAPRLAGDHEQFF TGCAGTGCTCCTCGACTAGCGGGAGATCATGAGCAGTTCTTC
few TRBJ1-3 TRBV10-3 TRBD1 CAISDPPRDRGRNTIYF TGTGCCATCAGTGATCCACCCCGGGACAGGGGAAGAAACACCATATATTTT
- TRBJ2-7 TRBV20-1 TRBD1 CSGGTGLGYEQYF TGCAGTGGGGGGACAGGTCTGGGATACGAGCAGTACTTC
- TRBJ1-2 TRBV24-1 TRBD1 CATSDLRAGGDYTF TGTGCCACCAGTGATTTGCGGGCAGGGGGCGACTACACCTTC
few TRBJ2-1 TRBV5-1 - CASSSTETYNEQFF TGCGCCAGCAGTTCCACAGAGACCTACAATGAGCAGTTCTTC
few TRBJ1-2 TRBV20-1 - CSAPRTAPSNYGYTF TGCAGTGCCCCTCGGACAGCTCCCTCTAACTATGGCTACACCTTC
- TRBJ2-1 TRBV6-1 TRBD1 CASDRVGEQFF TGTGCCAGCGACAGGGTTGGTGAGCAGTTCTTC
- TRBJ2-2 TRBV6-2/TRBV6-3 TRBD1 CASNDRGTGELFF TGTGCCTCCAACGACAGGGGCACCGGGGAGCTGTTTTTT
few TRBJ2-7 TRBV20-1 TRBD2 CSAKRTRDSNEQYF TGCAGTGCAAAGCGGACTAGAGATAGCAACGAGCAGTACTTC
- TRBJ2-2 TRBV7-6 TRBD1 CASSRDRASWELFF TGTGCCAGCAGCAGAGACAGGGCCAGTTGGGAGCTGTTTTTT
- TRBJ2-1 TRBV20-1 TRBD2 CGAPQWEGNNEQFF TGCGGCGCACCCCAGTGGGAGGGGAACAATGAGCAGTTCTTC
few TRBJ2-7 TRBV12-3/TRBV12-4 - CASSLRPGPPYEQYF TGTGCCAGCAGTTTACGTCCCGGGCCCCCCTACGAGCAGTACTTC
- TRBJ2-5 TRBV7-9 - CASSFAGATQYF TGTGCCAGCAGCTTTGCAGGGGCGACCCAGTACTTC
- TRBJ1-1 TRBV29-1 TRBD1 CSSGQGGSGGAEAFF TGCAGCTCGGGACAGGGGGGATCGGGGGGCGCTGAAGCTTTCTTT
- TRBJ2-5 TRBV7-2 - CASSFLGGQETQYF TGTGCCAGCAGCTTTCTCGGGGGCCAAGAGACCCAGTACTTC
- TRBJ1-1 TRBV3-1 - CASSPTTGNTEAFF TGTGCCAGCAGCCCAACTACAGGGAACACTGAAGCTTTCTTT
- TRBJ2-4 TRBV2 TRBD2 CASRAGGAQNIQYF TGTGCCAGCAGAGCGGGGGGCGCACAAAACATTCAGTACTTC
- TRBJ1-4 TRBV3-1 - CASSVSLNEKLFF TGTGCCAGCTCGGTCAGCTTGAATGAAAAACTGTTTTTT
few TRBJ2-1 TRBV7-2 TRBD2 CASSLARTSGYNEQFF TGTGCCAGCAGCTTAGCCCGGACTAGCGGGTACAATGAGCAGTTCTTC
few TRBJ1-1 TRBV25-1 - CASSDPGSDTEAFF TGTGCCAGCAGTGACCCAGGGTCGGACACTGAAGCTTTCTTT
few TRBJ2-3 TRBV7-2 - CASSSGPAGNTQYF TGTGCCAGCAGCTCGGGCCCCGCAGGGAATACGCAGTATTTT
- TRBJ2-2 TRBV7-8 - CASSLVGGIMGELFF TGTGCCAGCAGCTTAGTCGGGGGAATTATGGGGGAGCTGTTTTTT
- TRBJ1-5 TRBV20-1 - CSARLRGDQPQHF TGCAGTGCTAGATTGAGGGGGGACCAGCCCCAGCATTTT
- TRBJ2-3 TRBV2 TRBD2 CASRGRGLGTDTQYF TGTGCCAGCAGGGGGCGGGGGTTAGGAACAGATACGCAGTATTTT
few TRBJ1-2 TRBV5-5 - CASRPVSANYGYTF TGTGCCAGCAGGCCCGTGTCAGCTAACTATGGCTACACCTTC
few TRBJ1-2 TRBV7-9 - CASSSRTGLNYGYTF TGTGCCAGCAGCTCCAGGACCGGACTCAACTATGGCTACACCTTC
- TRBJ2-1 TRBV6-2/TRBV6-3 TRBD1 CGTEEANEQFF TGCGGGACAGAGGAGGCGAATGAGCAGTTCTTC
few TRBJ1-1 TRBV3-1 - CASSSTVGDTEAFF TGTGCCAGCAGCTCGACAGTGGGGGACACTGAAGCTTTCTTT
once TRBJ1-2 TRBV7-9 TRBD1 CASSLATGGAYYGCTF TGTGCCAGCAGCTTAGCGACAGGGGGCGCGTACTATGGCTGCACCTTC
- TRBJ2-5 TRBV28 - CASSRSSRTDQETQYF TGTGCCAGCAGTCGAAGCAGCAGGACAGACCAAGAGACCCAGTACTTC
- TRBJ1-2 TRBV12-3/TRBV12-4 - CANSLAGTSGYTF TGTGCCAACAGTTTAGCCGGGACAAGTGGCTACACCTTC
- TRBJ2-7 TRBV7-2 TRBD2 CASRPTSGRLLEQYF TGTGCCAGCAGGCCGACTAGCGGCCGTTTATTAGAGCAGTACTTC
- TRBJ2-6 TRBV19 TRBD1 CASRKGQGSGANVLTF TGTGCCAGTAGAAAGGGACAGGGCTCCGGGGCCAACGTCCTGACTTTC
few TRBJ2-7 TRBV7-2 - CASSPGRIAYYEQYF TGTGCCAGCAGCCCCGGCCGAATCGCCTACTACGAGCAGTACTTC
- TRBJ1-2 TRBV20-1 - CSARVLGGIDYGYTF TGCAGTGCTAGAGTCCTAGGGGGGATCGACTATGGCTACACCTTC
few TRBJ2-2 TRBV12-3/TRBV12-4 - CASTKGGNTGELFF TGTGCCAGCACCAAAGGAGGAAACACCGGGGAGCTGTTTTTT
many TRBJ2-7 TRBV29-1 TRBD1 CSVTGTEYEQYF TGCAGCGTTACCGGGACAGAGTACGAGCAGTACTTC